This T cell receptor (beta chain) was sequenced for a study of a mutant IDH1 vaccine in newly diagnosed glioma. Overall study: With temozolomide cycles, or 4-6 weeks after radiotherapy alone, vaccination was started. At week 47 came visit V13, while visit V12 had come at week 35. Findings and caveats of the study: Pseudoprogression apparently tracked independently of changes in top peripheral T cell clonotypes.

The sample's time point: week 35, safety follow-up. Every single dose of the vaccine, 300 ug of mutant IDH1 20-mer peptide, came with topical imiquimod. All eight of the vaccinations patients received fell in weeks 1, 3, 5, 7, 11, 15, 19 and 23. Here immunoSEQ multiplex PCR was the method, and the copy in TCRdb shows in-frame clones only, minus some. Of approximately 43,000 clones detected, roughly nine tenths appear once; the ten largest clones hold approximately 1.6%. This clone was observed a handful of times. Its target is not known. Germline assignment: CDR1 SQVTM and CDR2 ANQGSEA. The CDR3 totals 11 residues. Germline trimming cut 6 bases from V and 6 bases from J; bases unmatched to any gene: 4.

The source was PBMCs, collected from a glioma patient whose treatment included an IDH1 peptide vaccine. The receptor was isolated from a man aged 35-49 years with glioma. The V gene is TRBV29-1, the J gene TRBJ1-1; 7 nucleotides match TRBD1. For the CDR3, the DNA is TGCAGCGTAGGACAGGTGGCTGAAGCTTTCTTT. Its protein product is CSVGQVAEAFF.